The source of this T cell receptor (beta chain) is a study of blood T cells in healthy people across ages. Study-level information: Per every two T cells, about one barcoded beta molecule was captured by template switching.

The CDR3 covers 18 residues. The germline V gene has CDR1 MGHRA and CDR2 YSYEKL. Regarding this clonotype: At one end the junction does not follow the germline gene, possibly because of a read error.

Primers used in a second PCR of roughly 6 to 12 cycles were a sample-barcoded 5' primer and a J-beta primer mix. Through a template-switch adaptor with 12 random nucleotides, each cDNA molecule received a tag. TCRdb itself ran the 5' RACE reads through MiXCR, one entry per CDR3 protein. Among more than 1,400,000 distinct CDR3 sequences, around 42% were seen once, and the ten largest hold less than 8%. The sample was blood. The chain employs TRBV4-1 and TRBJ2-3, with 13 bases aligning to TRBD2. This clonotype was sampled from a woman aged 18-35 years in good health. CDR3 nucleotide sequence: TGCGCCAGCAGCCCCCGACTAGCGGGAGGAACTAGCACAGATACGCGGTATTTT. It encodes CASSPRLAGGTSTDTRYF.